This T cell receptor beta chain was documented in a study of tumor and adjacent non-tumor tissue in lung cancer. Study at large: The cohort had around twelve adenocarcinoma, a couple of squamous cell and 1 small cell patients.

A modified ARM-PCR protocol with three rounds of nested PCR amplified TCRbeta. TCRdb re-derived calls from the multiplex PCR reads in MiXCR, one entry per CDR3 protein. The sample has more than 85,000 distinct CDR3 sequences; roughly three fifths are singletons. In germline, CDR1 is LGHNA, CDR2 YNFKEQ. The CDR3 totals 17 residues. The trim removed 5 bases at V and 3 bases at J, leaving 11 bases unmatched. No cell sorting was done before RNA was extracted from the tissue. Distant lung tissue was collected more than 3 cm away from the tumor edge. Between August and November 2014, newly diagnosed, chemotherapy-naive lung cancer patients underwent thoracic surgery in China. For this clonotype: What it binds is unknown.

Study conclusions and caveats: In normal lung, the top 100 clones were significantly more dominant than in tumor.

Sequenced material: distant non-tumor lung tissue. The chain couples TRBV4-2 to TRBJ2-1; 9 nucleotides align to TRBD2. The source of this sequence is a man in his sixties with non-small cell lung cancer. The CDR3 sequence is CASSKDRTSDNYNEQFF. CDR3 coding DNA: TGTGCCAGCAGCAAGGATAGGACTAGCGACAACTACAATGAGCAGTTCTTC.